This TCR beta chain was retrieved from a study of technical replicates of blood from several donors listed by TCRdb under 2017. The CDR3 goes from the cysteine to the phenylalanine over 14 residues. The CDR3 DNA has 42 bases and is translated from base 1. The germline V gene (reference sequence) supplies CDR1 SEHNR and CDR2 FQNEAQ. Unmatched junction bases come to 3, with V trimmed by 6 bases and J by 1 base. In regard to this clone: Its binding antigen is unknown. The record has no base qualities; no much larger clone is one base away.

Libraries were prepared through the immunoSEQ multiplex PCR assay. The source is immuneACCESS, and TCRdb retained only in-frame sequences with V and J called. Part of the clones is not carried over; for the studies checked, unresolved V genes explain less than half of this, and the remainder is unexplained. In all, the sample holds approximately 81,000 clones, and more than 90% of those were seen once. The ten biggest clones cover under 0.4% of the sample. The specimen was T cells isolated from PBMCs. The chain joins TRBV7-9 to TRBJ2-5, and 9 junction bases match TRBD1. The sequence derives from a human donor in good health. The bases are TGTGCCAGCAGTTTGACAGGGGGCCAAGAGACCCAGTACTTC. It encodes CASSLTGGQETQYF.